The 27 T cell receptor beta chains below all came from one sample that was sequenced in a study of radiotherapy plus CTLA-4 blockade in lung cancer. Measured with immunoSEQ multiplex PCR; TCRdb has only the in-frame clones, and not every one. This repertoire shows tens of thousands of clones, about 74% found once; its top ten account for approximately 2.5%. This specimen was peripheral blood, taken from a patient treated with radiotherapy plus ipilimumab. The receptors were sampled from a human donor with non-small cell lung cancer whose response to radiotherapy plus ipilimumab could not be evaluated.

This sequence joins TRBV5-1 and TRBJ2-5; 8 bases map to TRBD1. V lost 4 bases to trimming and J lost 2 bases; unmatched junction nucleotides: 4. Germline lookup yields CDR1 SGHRS and CDR2 YFSETQ. This CDR3 is 14 amino acids long. Written as DNA, the CDR3 is TGCGCCAGCAGCCCACAGGGGGGTCAAGAGACCCAGTACTTC. It encodes CASSPQGGQETQYF.

Concerning this clone: A junction boundary mismatches the germline segment, possibly from a read error. The chain joins TRBV28 to TRBJ2-5; TRBD1 matches at 7 bases. The CDR3 runs to 11 residues. Germline V gene data show CDR1 as MDHEN and CDR2 as SYDVKM. This CDR3 is CASSLRGRLDF. As DNA, the CDR3 is TGTGCCAGCAGTTTGAGGGGGCGGCTGGACTTC.

The chain joins TRBV5-4 to TRBJ1-6; no clear D. The germline V gene has CDR1 SGHNT and CDR2 YYREEE (reference sequence). This CDR3 comprises 19 residues. The V end lost 0 bases, the J end lost 4 bases, and 20 bases lay between the germline ends. CDR3 bases: TGTGCCAGCAGCTTGGAATCGCAGGACTTTCGGGGTTATAATTCACCCCTCCACTTT. Translated: CASSLESQDFRGYNSPLHF.

This chain links TRBV5-6 with TRBJ1-2; 11 bases align to TRBD1. This CDR3 is built from 15 residues. Germline loops: CDR1 SGHDT, CDR2 YYEEEE. Trimming at V came to 3 bases and at J to 4 bases, leaving 5 bases not matched to a gene. The CDR3 sequence: CASSSSGTGGYGYTF. The CDR3 DNA is TGTGCCAGCAGCTCCTCCGGGACAGGGGGCTATGGCTACACCTTC. The full variable domain, in which reference TRBV5-6 and TRBJ1-2 provide the parts outside the CDR3, is DAGVTQSPTHLIKTRGQQVTLRCSPKSGHDTVSWYQQALGQGPQFIFQYYEEEERQRGNFPDRFSGHQFPNYSSELNVNALLLGDSALYLCASSSSGTGGYGYTFGSGTRLTVV.

This chain links TRBV30 with TRBJ2-1; tentatively, D is TRBD2 (5 bases). The V and J ends lost 2 bases and 0 bases respectively, with 8 bases between them. The CDR3 contains 14 residues. Germline-derived CDR1 and CDR2 are GTSNPN and SVGIG (reference sequence). The CDR3 protein is CAWSTSLSYNEQFF. CDR3 sequence (DNA): TGTGCCTGGAGTACTAGTCTCTCCTACAATGAGCAGTTCTTC.

This clone was observed a handful of times. The gene calls are TRBV28 and TRBJ1-4, with D perhaps TRBD1 (5 bases). V lost 6 bases and J 8 bases, leaving 16 bases between the germline ends. The CDR3 is 14 amino acids. The germline CDR1 and CDR2 sequences are MDHEN and SYDVKM. CDR3 amino acids: CASSRGLSEEKLFF. The CDR3 bases are TGTGCCAGCAGCCGGGGACTCTCGGAGGAAAAACTGTTTTTT.

This chain links TRBV6-1 with TRBJ2-7, with D unresolved. In germline, CDR1 is MNHNS, CDR2 SASEGT. The CDR3 totals 14 residues. Trimming took 3 bases from V and 3 from J, leaving 12 bases between them. Here the CDR3 DNA reads TGTGCCAGCAGTGACTACTCGTGGAGCTACGAGCAGTACTTC. Protein product: CASSDYSWSYEQYF.

The chain recombines TRBV11-2 with TRBJ2-7; no definite D call. Per the germline V gene, CDR1 is SGHAT and CDR2 is FQNNGV. V lost 5 bases and J lost 3, with 14 bases in between. There are 14 residues in the CDR3. CDR3 residues: CASSPTTASYEQYF. The CDR3 region has the DNA TGTGCCAGCAGCCCCACGACCGCTAGCTACGAGCAGTACTTC.

CDR3 region: CASNAGGTNYGYTF. The CDR3 coding sequence is TGTGCCAGCAATGCCGGAGGGACTAACTATGGCTACACCTTC. The J gene is TRBJ1-2, the V gene TRBV6-6; D not certain. The CDR3 runs to 14 residues. V was cut by 7 bases and J by 0 bases, with 12 bases left in between. CDR1 is MNHNY, CDR2 SVGAGI, per germline (reference sequence).

The V and J genes are TRBV2 and TRBJ2-1, with D possibly TRBD2 on 6 matching bases. Trimming shortened V by 3 bases and J by 2 bases, and 8 bases separated the two germline ends. The CDR3 is made up of 14 amino acids. Per the germline V gene, CDR1 is SNHLY and CDR2 is FYNNEI. The CDR3 is CASSEVAAYNEQFF. The CDR3 nucleotides are TGTGCCAGCAGTGAGGTAGCGGCCTACAATGAGCAGTTCTTC.

V is TRBV28 and J is TRBJ2-4, with D possibly being TRBD2 (6 bases). Trimming cost V 7 bases and J 7 bases, with 11 bases left between them. CDR3 size: 12 residues. CDR1 is MDHEN and CDR2 is SYDVKM in the germline V gene. Here the CDR3 DNA reads TGTGCCAGCACGACTGGGGGGAACATTCAGTACTTC. Translated, it gives CASTTGGNIQYF.

This chain connects TRBV6-6 to TRBJ2-7, with D perhaps TRBD2 (6 bases). Trimming took 8 bases from V and 4 from J, leaving 12 bases between them. The CDR3 length is 12 residues. Germline CDR1 is MNHNY and CDR2 is SVGAGI (reference sequence). The chain's CDR3 is CASGARGYEQYF. Here the CDR3 DNA reads TGTGCCAGCGGTGCCCGGGGGTACGAGCAGTACTTC.

The DNA of the CDR3 is TGTGCCAGCAGCATAGACATCTCGCCCCTCCACTTT. This translates into CASSIDISPLHF. The chain is built from TRBV14 and TRBJ1-6, with no clear D. Germline loops: CDR1 SGHDN, CDR2 FVKESK. CDR3 size: 12 residues. V lost 5 bases to trimming and J lost 13 bases, with 12 bases between them.

The V and J genes are TRBV7-3 and TRBJ2-2; 8 bases line up with TRBD1. CDR3 size: 18 residues. J lost 1 base, V lost 5 bases, and 12 bases had no gene match. CDR1 is SGHTA and CDR2 is FQGTGA in the germline V gene. The CDR3 nucleotides are TGTGCCAGCAGCCCCCGCAGCCGGGACAGGTGGAACACCGGGGAGCTGTTTTTT. Its protein product is CASSPRSRDRWNTGELFF.

This chain connects TRBV7-2 to TRBJ2-7; possible D gene TRBD1, 6 bases. Germline V gene lookup returns CDR1 SGHTA and CDR2 FQGNSA. CDR3 length: 15 amino acids. V dropped 3 bases and J dropped 0 bases, with 12 bases sitting between them. Here the CDR3 reads CASSFRDTGSYEQYF. DNA for the CDR3: TGTGCCAGCAGCTTCCGGGACACCGGCTCCTACGAGCAGTACTTC.

The V and J genes are TRBV28 and TRBJ2-2, with no clear D. Trimming took off 8 bases at V and 3 bases at J, with 10 bases between the two ends. The length of the CDR3 is 13 residues. Germline assignment: CDR1 MDHEN and CDR2 SYDVKM. CDR3 region: CASEFRDTGELFF. CDR3 in DNA: TGTGCCAGCGAGTTTCGGGACACCGGGGAGCTGTTTTTT. Full variable domain (remainder filled in from reference TRBV28 and TRBJ2-2): DVKVTQSSRYLVKRTGEKVFLECVQDMDHENMFWYRQDPGLGLRLIYFSYDVKMKEKGDIPEGYSVSREKKERFSLILESASTNQTSMYLCASEFRDTGELFFGEGSRLTVL.

CDR3 in DNA: TGCGCCAGCAGCTTTGGAGACCCTCATCAGCCCCAGCATTTT. This encodes CASSFGDPHQPQHF. V gene TRBV5-1 combines with J gene TRBJ1-5; no definite D call. There are 14 residues in the CDR3. Per germline, CDR1 SGHRS and CDR2 YFSETQ. Trimming cost V 2 bases and J 5 bases, with 11 bases left between them.

The rearrangement joins TRBV5-5 to TRBJ1-6; D gene uncertain. The CDR3 is 12 amino acids. Germline loops: CDR1 SGHKS, CDR2 YYEKEE (reference sequence). Deletions cut 5 bases from V and 8 bases from J, with 8 bases between. This CDR3 is CASRQADSPLHF. The CDR3 DNA is TGTGCCAGCAGACAAGCGGATTCACCCCTCCACTTT.

The chain uses TRBV2 and TRBJ1-3, with a tentative D call TRBD1 (6 bases). Germline V gene data show CDR1 as SNHLY and CDR2 as FYNNEI. Trimming left V 4 bases short and J 7 bases short, with 14 bases between. The CDR3 consists of 14 residues. The CDR3 spells CASSATEGGNTIYF. The CDR3, as DNA: TGTGCCAGCAGTGCGACAGAGGGGGGGAACACCATATATTTT.

The chain links TRBV2 to TRBJ1-6; D is perhaps TRBD1 (6 bases). The CDR3 contains 15 residues. From germline, CDR1 is SNHLY and CDR2 FYNNEI. Trimming removed 4 bases at V and 7 bases at J, with 14 bases between. In DNA form, the CDR3 reads TGTGCCAGCAGTGGGGGAGGGGGGGGGAATTCACCCCTCCACTTT. This translates into CASSGGGGGNSPLHF.

The chain combines TRBV19 with TRBJ1-2; 9 bases map to TRBD1. Germline V CDR1 and CDR2: LNHDA, SQIVND (reference sequence). This CDR3 spans 15 amino acids. Trimming removed 6 bases from V and 5 bases from J; junction bases left unmatched: 10. The DNA for the CDR3 is TGTGCCAGTAGGGCGACTTTGGGGACAGGGTATGGCTACACCTTC. Protein sequence: CASRATLGTGYGYTF.

V and J are TRBV6-1 and TRBJ1-5; no reliable D call. Trimming removed 7 bases from V and 4 bases from J, with 17 bases in between. The CDR3 loop spans 15 amino acids. Looked up from germline, CDR1 is MNHNS and CDR2 is SASEGT. CDR3 bases: TGTGCCAGCACCCGGTCGGGAGGTTTGAATCAGCCCCAGCATTTT. This encodes CASTRSGGLNQPQHF.

The rearrangement joins TRBV6-5 to TRBJ1-3; TRBD1 might be the D (5 bases). The germline V gene has CDR1 MNHEY and CDR2 SVGAGI. The CDR3 is 15 residues long. V dropped 6 bases and J dropped 0 bases, with 12 bases sitting between them. CDR3 nucleotides: TGTGCCAGCAGCCCTCAGGGATACTCTGGAAACACCATATATTTT. Amino acid sequence: CASSPQGYSGNTIYF.

The chain has TRBV9 and TRBJ2-5; D is perhaps TRBD1 (5 bases). Germline lookup yields CDR1 SGDLS and CDR2 YYNGEE. V lost 0 bases and J 9 bases, leaving 18 bases between the germline ends. This CDR3 spans 15 amino acids. CDR3 protein: CASSVGGPREVAQYF. The CDR3 bases are TGTGCCAGCAGCGTAGGGGGCCCCCGCGAAGTGGCCCAGTACTTC.

The sample holds one count of this clone. The chain carries TRBV14 and TRBJ1-5; no clear D gene. Trimming shortened V by 0 bases and J by 5 bases, and 17 bases separated the two germline ends. CDR1 and CDR2 from the germline V gene are SGHDN and FVKESK. This CDR3 is 17 amino acids long. CDR3 in DNA: TGTGCCAGCAGCCAAGATTGGAGGAAGGGAAGGGATCAGCCCCAGCATTTT. As protein: CASSQDWRKGRDQPQHF.

The CDR3 coding sequence is TGCAGCGTTGTTAGGACAGCCACAGATACGCAGTATTTT. The encoded protein is CSVVRTATDTQYF. The chain joins TRBV29-1 to TRBJ2-3; D may be TRBD1 (6 bases). This CDR3 is built from 13 residues. The V gene's germline CDR1 is SQVTM and CDR2 ANQGSEA. Trimming cost V 4 bases and J 2 bases, with 10 bases left between them.

The sample holds a few counts of this clone. The genes are TRBV10-2 and TRBJ2-3; TRBD2 aligns across 11 bases. CDR1 and CDR2 (germline): WSHSY, SAAADI. The CDR3 is made up of 16 amino acids. After removal of 3 bases from V and 1 base from J, the junction contained 3 bases not matched to a gene. DNA of the CDR3: TGCGCCAGCAGTGAAATAGCGGGAGGGGGCACAGATACGCAGTATTTT. Translated, it gives CASSEIAGGGTDTQYF.